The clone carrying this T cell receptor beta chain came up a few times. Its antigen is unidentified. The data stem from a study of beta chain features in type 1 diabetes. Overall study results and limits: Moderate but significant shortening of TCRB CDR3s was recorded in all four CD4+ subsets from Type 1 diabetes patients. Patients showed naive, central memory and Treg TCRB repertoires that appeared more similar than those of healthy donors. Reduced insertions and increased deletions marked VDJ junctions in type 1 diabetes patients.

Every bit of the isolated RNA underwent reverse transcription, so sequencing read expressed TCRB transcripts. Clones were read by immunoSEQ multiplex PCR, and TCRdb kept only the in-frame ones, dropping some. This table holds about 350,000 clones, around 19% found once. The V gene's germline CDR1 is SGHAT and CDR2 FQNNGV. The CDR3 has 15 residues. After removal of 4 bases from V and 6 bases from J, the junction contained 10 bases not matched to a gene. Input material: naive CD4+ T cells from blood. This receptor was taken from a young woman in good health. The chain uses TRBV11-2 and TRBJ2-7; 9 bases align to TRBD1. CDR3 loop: CASSSPGTGRTEQYF. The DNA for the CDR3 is TGTGCCAGCAGCTCCCCCGGGACAGGGAGGACCGAGCAGTACTTC.